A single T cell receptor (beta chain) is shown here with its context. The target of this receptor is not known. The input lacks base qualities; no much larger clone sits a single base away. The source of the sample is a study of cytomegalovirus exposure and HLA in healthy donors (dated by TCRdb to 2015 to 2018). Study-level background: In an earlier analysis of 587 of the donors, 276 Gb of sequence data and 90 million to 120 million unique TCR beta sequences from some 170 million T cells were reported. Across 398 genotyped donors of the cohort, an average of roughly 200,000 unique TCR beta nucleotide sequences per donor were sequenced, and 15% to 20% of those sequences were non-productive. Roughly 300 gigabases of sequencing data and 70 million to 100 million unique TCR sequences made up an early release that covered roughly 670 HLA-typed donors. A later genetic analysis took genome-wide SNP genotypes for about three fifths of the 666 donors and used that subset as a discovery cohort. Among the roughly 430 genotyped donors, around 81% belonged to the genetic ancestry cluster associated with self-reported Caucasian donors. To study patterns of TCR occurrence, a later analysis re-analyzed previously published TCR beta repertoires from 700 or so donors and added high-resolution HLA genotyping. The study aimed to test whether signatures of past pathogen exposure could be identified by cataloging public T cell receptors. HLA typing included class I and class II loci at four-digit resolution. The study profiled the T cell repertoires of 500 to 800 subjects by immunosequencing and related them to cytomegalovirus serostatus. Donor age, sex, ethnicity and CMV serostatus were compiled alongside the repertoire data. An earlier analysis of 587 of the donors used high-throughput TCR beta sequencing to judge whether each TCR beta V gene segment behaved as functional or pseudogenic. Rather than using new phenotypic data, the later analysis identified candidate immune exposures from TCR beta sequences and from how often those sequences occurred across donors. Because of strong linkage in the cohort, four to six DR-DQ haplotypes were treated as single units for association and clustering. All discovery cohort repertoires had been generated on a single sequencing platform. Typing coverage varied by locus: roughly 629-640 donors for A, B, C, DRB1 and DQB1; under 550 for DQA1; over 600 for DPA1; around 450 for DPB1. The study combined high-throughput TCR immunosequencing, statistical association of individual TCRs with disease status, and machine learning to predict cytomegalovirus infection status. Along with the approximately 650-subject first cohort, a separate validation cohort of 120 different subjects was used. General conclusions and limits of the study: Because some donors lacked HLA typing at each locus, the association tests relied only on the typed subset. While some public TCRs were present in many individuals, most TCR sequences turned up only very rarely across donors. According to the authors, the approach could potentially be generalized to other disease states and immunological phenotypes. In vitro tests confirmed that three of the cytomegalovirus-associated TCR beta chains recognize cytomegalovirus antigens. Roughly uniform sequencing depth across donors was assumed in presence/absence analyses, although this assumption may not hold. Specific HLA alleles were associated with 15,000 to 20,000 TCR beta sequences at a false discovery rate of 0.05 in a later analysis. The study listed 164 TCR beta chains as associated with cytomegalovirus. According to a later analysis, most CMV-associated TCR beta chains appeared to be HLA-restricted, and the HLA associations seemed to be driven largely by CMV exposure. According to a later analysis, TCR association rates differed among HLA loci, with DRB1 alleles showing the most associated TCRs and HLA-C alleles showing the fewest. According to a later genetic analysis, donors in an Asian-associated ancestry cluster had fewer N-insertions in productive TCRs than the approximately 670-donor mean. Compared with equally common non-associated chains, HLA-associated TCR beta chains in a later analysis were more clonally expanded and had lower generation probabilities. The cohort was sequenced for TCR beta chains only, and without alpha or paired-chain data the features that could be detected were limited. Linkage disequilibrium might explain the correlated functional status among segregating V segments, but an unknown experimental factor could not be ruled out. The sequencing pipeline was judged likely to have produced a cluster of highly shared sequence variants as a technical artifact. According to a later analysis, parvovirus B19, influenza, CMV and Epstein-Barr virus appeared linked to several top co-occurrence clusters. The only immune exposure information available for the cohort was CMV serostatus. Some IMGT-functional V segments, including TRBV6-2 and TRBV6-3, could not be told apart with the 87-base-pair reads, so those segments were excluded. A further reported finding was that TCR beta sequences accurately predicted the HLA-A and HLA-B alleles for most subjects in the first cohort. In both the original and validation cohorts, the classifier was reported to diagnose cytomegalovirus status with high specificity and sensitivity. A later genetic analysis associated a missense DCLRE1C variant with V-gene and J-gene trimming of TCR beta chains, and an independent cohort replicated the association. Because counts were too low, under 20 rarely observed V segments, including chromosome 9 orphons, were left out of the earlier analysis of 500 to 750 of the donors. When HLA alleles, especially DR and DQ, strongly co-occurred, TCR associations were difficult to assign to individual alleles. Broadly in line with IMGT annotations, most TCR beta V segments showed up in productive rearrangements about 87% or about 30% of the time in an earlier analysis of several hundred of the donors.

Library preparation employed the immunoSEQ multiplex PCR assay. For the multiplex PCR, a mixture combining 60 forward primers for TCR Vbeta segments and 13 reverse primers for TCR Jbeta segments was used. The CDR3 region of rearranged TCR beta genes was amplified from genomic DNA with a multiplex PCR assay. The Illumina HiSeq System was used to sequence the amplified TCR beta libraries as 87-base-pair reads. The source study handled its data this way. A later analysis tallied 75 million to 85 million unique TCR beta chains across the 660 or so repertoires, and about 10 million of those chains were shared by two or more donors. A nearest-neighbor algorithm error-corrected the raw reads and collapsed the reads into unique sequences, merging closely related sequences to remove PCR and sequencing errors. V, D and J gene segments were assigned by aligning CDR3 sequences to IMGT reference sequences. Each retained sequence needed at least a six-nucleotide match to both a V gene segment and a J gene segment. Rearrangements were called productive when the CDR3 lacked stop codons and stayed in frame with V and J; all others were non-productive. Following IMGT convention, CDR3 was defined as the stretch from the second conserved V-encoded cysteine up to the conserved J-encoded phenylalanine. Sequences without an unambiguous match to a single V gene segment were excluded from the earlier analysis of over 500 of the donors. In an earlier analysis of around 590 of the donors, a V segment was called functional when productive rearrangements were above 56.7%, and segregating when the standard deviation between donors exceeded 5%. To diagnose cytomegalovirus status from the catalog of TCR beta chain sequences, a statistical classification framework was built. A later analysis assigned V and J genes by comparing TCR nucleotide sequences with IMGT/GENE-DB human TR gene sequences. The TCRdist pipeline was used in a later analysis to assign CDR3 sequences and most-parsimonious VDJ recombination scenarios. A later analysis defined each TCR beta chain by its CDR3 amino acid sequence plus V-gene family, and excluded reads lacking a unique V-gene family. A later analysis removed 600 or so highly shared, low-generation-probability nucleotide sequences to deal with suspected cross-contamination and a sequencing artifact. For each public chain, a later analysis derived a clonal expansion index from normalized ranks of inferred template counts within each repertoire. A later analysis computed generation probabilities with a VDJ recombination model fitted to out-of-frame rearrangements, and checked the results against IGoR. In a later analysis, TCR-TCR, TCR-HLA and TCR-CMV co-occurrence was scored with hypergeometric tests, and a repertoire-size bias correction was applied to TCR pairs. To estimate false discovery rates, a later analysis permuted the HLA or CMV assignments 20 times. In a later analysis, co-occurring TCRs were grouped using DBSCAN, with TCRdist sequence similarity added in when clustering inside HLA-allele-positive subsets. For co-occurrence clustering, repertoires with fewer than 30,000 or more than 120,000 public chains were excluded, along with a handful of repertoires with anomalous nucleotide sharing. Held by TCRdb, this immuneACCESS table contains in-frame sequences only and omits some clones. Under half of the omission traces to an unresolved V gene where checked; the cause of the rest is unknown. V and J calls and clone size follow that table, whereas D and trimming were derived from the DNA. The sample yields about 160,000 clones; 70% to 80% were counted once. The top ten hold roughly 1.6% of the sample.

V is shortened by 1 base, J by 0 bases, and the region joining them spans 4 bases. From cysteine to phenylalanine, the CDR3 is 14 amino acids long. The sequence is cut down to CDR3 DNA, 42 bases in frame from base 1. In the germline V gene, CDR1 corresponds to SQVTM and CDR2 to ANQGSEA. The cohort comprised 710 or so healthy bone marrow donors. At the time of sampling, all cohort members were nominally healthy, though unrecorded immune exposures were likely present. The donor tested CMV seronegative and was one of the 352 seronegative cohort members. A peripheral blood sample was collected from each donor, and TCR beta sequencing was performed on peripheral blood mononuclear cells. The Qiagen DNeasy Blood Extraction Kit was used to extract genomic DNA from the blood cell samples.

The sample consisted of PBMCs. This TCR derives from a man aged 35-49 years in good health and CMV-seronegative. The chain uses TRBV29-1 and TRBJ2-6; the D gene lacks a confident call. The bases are TGCAGCGTTGAAGGCGGCTCTGGGGCCAACGTCCTGACTTTC. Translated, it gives CSVEGGSGANVLTF.